The entry that follows covers one T cell receptor (beta chain) sequence. Its antigen is unknown. Trimming took off 2 bases at V and 0 bases at J, with 9 bases between the two ends. The CDR3 length is 14 residues. Germline V gives CDR1 DFQATT, CDR2 SNEGSKA (reference sequence). This sample is drawn from a study of CD8 T cells in ankylosing spondylitis. Study-level findings and limits: A TCR beta motif of several highly homologous variants seemed to mark ankylosing spondylitis blood. Past research had described some motif variants in reactive arthritis synovial fluid and blood.

A quantitative 5'-RACE method, one with molecular barcodes, was used to make TCR beta libraries. TCRdb reanalysed the 5' RACE reads using MiXCR and keeps one entry per CDR3 protein. The profile shows about 450,000 distinct CDR3 sequences, about 24% of them singletons. The sequence was obtained from a male donor with ankylosing spondylitis. Sequencing input: blood, either unsorted or a sorted T cell fraction (not recorded which). This chain links TRBV20-1 with TRBJ2-3; no definite D call. CDR3 sequence (DNA): TGCAGTGCTAGATGGTCGCCTAGCACAGATACGCAGTATTTT. It translates to CSARWSPSTDTQYF.